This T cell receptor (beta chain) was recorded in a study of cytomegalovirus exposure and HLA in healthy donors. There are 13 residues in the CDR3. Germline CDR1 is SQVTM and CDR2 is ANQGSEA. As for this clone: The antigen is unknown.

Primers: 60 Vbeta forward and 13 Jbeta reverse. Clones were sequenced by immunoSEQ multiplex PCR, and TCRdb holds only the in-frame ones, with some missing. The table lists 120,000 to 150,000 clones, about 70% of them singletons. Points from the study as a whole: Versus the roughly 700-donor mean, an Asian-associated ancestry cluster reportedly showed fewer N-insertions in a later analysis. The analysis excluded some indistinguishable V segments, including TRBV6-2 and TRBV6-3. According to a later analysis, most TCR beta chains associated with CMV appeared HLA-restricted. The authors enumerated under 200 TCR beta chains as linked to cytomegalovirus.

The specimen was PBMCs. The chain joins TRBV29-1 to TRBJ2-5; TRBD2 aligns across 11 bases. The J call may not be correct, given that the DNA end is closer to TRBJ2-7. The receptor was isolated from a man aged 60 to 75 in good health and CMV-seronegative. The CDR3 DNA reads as TGCAGCGTCGCGACTAGCGGGGCCTACGAGCAGTACTTC. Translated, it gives CSVATSGAYEQYF.